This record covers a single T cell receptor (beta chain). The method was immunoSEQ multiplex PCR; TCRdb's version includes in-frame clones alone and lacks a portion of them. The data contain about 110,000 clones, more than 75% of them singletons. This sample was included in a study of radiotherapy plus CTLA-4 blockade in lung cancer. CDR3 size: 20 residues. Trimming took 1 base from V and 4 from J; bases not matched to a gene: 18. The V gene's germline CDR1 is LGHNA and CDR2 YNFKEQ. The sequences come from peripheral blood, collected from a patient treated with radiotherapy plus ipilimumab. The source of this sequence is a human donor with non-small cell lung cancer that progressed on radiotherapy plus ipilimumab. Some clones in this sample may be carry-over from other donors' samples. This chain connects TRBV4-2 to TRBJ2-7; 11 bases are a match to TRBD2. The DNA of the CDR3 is TGTGCCAGCAGCCAAGTCGTCCCCACTCTGACTAGCGGGGCCGGGTACGAGCAGTACTTC. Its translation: CASSQVVPTLTSGAGYEQYF.